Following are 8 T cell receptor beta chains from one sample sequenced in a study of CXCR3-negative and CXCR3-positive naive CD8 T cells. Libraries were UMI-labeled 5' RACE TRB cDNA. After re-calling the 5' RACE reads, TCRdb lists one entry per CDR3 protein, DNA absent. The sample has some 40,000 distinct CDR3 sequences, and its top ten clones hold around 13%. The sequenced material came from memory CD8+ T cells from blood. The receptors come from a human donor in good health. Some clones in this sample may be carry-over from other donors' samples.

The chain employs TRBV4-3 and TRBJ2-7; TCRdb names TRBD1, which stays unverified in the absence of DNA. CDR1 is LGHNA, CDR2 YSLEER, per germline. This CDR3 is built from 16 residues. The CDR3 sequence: CASSQDRAGPSYEQYF.

The chain's CDR3 is CASSLTPRDTQYF. The chain combines TRBV19 with TRBJ2-3. The V gene's germline CDR1 is LNHDA and CDR2 SQIVND (reference sequence). This CDR3 spans 13 amino acids.

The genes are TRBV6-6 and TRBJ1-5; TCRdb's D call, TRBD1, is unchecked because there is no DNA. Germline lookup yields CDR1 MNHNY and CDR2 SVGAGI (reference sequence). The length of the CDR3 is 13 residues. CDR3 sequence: CASSYGGNQPQHF.

The CDR3 here is CASGDTYNEQFF. The V gene is TRBV6-6, the J gene TRBJ2-1; the TCRdb call, TRBD1, lacks DNA for checking. Germline V gene sequence: CDR1 MNHNY, CDR2 SVGAGI (reference sequence). The CDR3 has 12 residues.

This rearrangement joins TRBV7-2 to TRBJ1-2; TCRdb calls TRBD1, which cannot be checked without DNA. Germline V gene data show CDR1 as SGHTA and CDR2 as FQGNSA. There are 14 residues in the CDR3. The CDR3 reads CASSQWGANYGYTF.

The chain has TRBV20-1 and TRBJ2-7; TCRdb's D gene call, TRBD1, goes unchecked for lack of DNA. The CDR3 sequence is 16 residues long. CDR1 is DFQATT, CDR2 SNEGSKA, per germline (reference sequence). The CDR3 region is CSARPNPRDRVFEQYF.

The CDR3 is CSARDRTGLYYEQYF. The chain is built from TRBV20-1 and TRBJ2-7; TCRdb's D call of TRBD2 is untestable without DNA. The CDR3 runs to 15 residues. Germline CDR1 and CDR2: DFQATT and SNEGSKA (reference sequence).

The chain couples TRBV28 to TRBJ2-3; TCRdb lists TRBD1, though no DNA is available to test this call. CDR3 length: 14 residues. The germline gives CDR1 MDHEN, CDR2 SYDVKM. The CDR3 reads CASRPGTGPLRSYF.